These 20 T cell receptor beta chains came from one sample sequenced in a study of shared clonotypes between healthy human individuals. Sequencing used immunoSEQ multiplex PCR; TCRdb keeps in-frame clones, though not all of them. The table lists 600,000 to 750,000 clones, 72% of them singletons. Sequences were obtained from memory CD4+ T cells sorted from blood. Noted subset: CD45RA-negative fraction. The receptors come from a woman in her 30s in good health.

This clone was picked up a small number of times. The chain recombines TRBV28 with TRBJ2-5, with TRBD1 identical over 9 bases. The CDR3 has 13 residues. Losses at the gene ends were 7 bases for V and 3 bases for J; bases not matched to a gene: 3. The germline V gene has CDR1 MDHEN and CDR2 SYDVKM. The CDR3 reads CASTGDREETQYF. As DNA, the CDR3 is TGTGCCAGCACCGGGGACAGGGAAGAGACCCAGTACTTC.

J is TRBJ1-1 and V is TRBV18, with 8 bases matching TRBD1. Trimming took 6 bases from V and 8 from J; bases not matched to a gene: 8. CDR3 length: 13 amino acids. CDR1 and CDR2 from the germline V gene are KGHSH and LQKENI. CDR3 DNA: TGTGCCAGCTCCTCCGGGACAGGAGGAGAAGCTTTCTTT. It yields the protein CASSSGTGGEAFF.

This clone was seen more than once but under ten times. The genes are TRBV5-1 and TRBJ2-1, with D possibly TRBD2 on 5 matching bases. Germline V gene sequence: CDR1 SGHRS, CDR2 YFSETQ. V lost 0 bases and J lost 9, with 13 bases in between. This CDR3 comprises 14 residues. In DNA, the CDR3 is TGCGCCAGCAGCTTGGAGGCAGCACGGGGTGAGCAGTTCTTC. It is translated as CASSLEAARGEQFF.

The sample holds a few counts of this clone. V gene TRBV28 combines with J gene TRBJ2-1; D possibly corresponds to TRBD2 (7 bases). V lost 6 bases to trimming and J lost 4 bases, with 19 bases between them. The CDR3 is 16 residues long. Germline V gene data show CDR1 as MDHEN and CDR2 as SYDVKM. This CDR3 reads CASRARTAGIYNEQFF. The CDR3 coding sequence is TGTGCCAGCAGGGCTCGGACAGCGGGGATATACAATGAGCAGTTCTTC.

This CDR3 is CASSPPGGGLDTEAFF. The CDR3 bases are TGTGCCAGCTCACCACCAGGAGGGGGCTTGGACACTGAAGCTTTCTTT. The chain is built from TRBV18 and TRBJ1-1, with TRBD1 matching over 7 bases. After removal of 0 bases from V and 3 bases from J, the junction contained 7 bases not matched to a gene. This CDR3 is 16 amino acids long. Germline values: CDR1 KGHSH, CDR2 LQKENI.

The chain combines TRBV19 with TRBJ1-5; D perhaps matches TRBD1 (5 bases). The V gene lost 7 bases and the J gene lost 4 bases, with 11 bases spanning the gap. Looked up from germline, CDR1 is LNHDA and CDR2 is SQIVND (reference sequence). This CDR3 has 13 residues. In DNA, the CDR3 is TGTGCCAGTAAGGGGCAGCTAAATCAGCCCCAGCATTTT. Translated: CASKGQLNQPQHF.

The chain employs TRBV28 and TRBJ2-2, with 9 bases that match TRBD2. The trim removed 8 bases at V and 0 bases at J, leaving 10 bases unmatched. The CDR3 covers 17 residues. The germline V gene has CDR1 MDHEN and CDR2 SYDVKM. The CDR3 region is CASPPSGTRSNTGELFF. As DNA, the CDR3 is TGTGCCAGCCCCCCTAGCGGGACCCGATCGAACACCGGGGAGCTGTTTTTT.

The sample holds a few counts of this clone. V and J are TRBV5-1 and TRBJ2-5, with 7 bases aligning to TRBD1. The CDR3 extends over 14 amino acids. In germline, CDR1 is SGHRS, CDR2 YFSETQ. V dropped 4 bases and J dropped 7; count of bases not matched to a gene: 10. The CDR3 region is CASSEGTEGGTQYF. CDR3 DNA sequence: TGCGCCAGCAGCGAAGGGACAGAAGGCGGGACCCAGTACTTC.

This clone was counted many times. Other DNA sequences in this sample translate to the same CDR3. This chain links TRBV7-2 with TRBJ2-5, with D possibly TRBD2 on 5 matching bases. The V end was cut by 5 bases, the J end by 1 base, with 11 bases between. Germline lookup yields CDR1 SGHTA and CDR2 FQGNSA. The CDR3 totals 14 residues. DNA for the CDR3: TGTGCCAGCAGCCCCGGACTCCTCCAAGAGACCCAGTACTTC. Amino acids: CASSPGLLQETQYF. The full variable domain, its missing parts supplied by reference TRBV7-2 and TRBJ2-5, is GAGVSQSPSNKVTEKGKDVELRCDPISGHTALYWYRQSLGQGLEFLIYFQGNSAPDKSGLPSDRFSAERTGGSVSTLTIQRTQQEDSAVYLCASSPGLLQETQYFGPGTRLLVL.

V and J are TRBV11-1 and TRBJ2-1; 7 bases are shared with TRBD1. The V and J ends lost 5 bases and 9 bases, in that order; junction bases with no gene match: 10. The germline V gene encodes CDR1 SGHAT and CDR2 FQDESV (reference sequence). CDR3 length: 14 amino acids. The CDR3 is CASSIGQDQGEQFF. The CDR3 bases are TGTGCCAGCAGCATCGGACAGGATCAGGGTGAGCAGTTCTTC.

The V gene is TRBV11-2, the J gene TRBJ2-2; D is possibly TRBD2 (6 bases). The CDR3 length is 16 residues. V dropped 5 bases and J dropped 6 bases, with 19 bases sitting between them. Looked up from germline, CDR1 is SGHAT and CDR2 is FQNNGV. CDR3 loop: CASSRRLVGGSGELFF. In DNA, the CDR3 is TGTGCCAGCAGCAGAAGACTAGTGGGAGGTTCCGGGGAGCTGTTTTTT.

This clone has just one count. The J gene is TRBJ1-2, the V gene TRBV9; no firm D call. Trimming pared 0 bases from V and 0 bases from J, leaving 3 bases between. Germline V gives CDR1 SGDLS, CDR2 YYNGEE. The CDR3 is made up of 13 amino acids. The CDR3 region is CASSVASNYGYTF. For the CDR3, the DNA is TGTGCCAGCAGCGTAGCGTCTAACTATGGCTACACCTTC.

This clone was detected a few times. Here the CDR3 reads CASSPEAISSEQFF. In DNA form, the CDR3 reads TGCGCCAGCAGCCCGGAGGCGATTTCGTCCGAGCAGTTCTTC. The chain carries TRBV5-1 and TRBJ2-1; possible D gene TRBD2, 5 bases. Germline V CDR1 and CDR2: SGHRS, YFSETQ. Trimming left V 4 bases short and J 10 bases short, with 18 bases between. CDR3 length equals 14 residues. Based on the CDR3 plus reference TRBV5-1 and TRBJ2-1, the full variable domain is KAGVTQTPRYLIKTRGQQVTLSCSPISGHRSVSWYQQTPGQGLQFLFEYFSETQRNKGNFPGRFSGRQFSNSRSEMNVSTLELGDSALYLCASSPEAISSEQFFGPGTRLTVL.

The chain recombines TRBV19 with TRBJ2-1; 11 bases are shared with TRBD2. There are 14 residues in the CDR3. Looked up from germline, CDR1 is LNHDA and CDR2 is SQIVND (reference sequence). Trimming cost V 5 bases and J 8 bases; bases outside gene matches: 5. The CDR3 bases are TGTGCCAGTAGTGCGACTAGCGGGACTCATGAGCAGTTCTTC. Translation gives CASSATSGTHEQFF.

The V gene is TRBV28, the J gene TRBJ2-7; TRBD1 aligns across 10 bases. The V segment lost 1 base and the J segment 2 bases; nucleotides outside the gene matches: 2. Germline CDR1 and CDR2: MDHEN and SYDVKM. The CDR3 length is 15 residues. The CDR3 is CASSLFGTGAYEQYF. In nucleotides, the CDR3 is TGTGCCAGCAGTTTATTCGGGACAGGGGCCTACGAGCAGTACTTC. Full variable domain (missing parts from reference TRBV28 and TRBJ2-7): DVKVTQSSRYLVKRTGEKVFLECVQDMDHENMFWYRQDPGLGLRLIYFSYDVKMKEKGDIPEGYSVSREKKERFSLILESASTNQTSMYLCASSLFGTGAYEQYFGPGTRLTVT.

This chain connects TRBV27 to TRBJ2-2, with 7 nucleotides matching TRBD2. The germline CDR1 and CDR2 sequences are MNHEY and SMNVEV (reference sequence). The trim removed 3 bases at V and 7 bases at J, leaving 2 bases unmatched. The length of the CDR3 is 13 residues. The CDR3 DNA reads as TGTGCCAGCAGTTTTGGGGGGGGCGGGGAGCTGTTTTTT. This translates into CASSFGGGGELFF.

There are a few counts of this clone. This chain links TRBV4-2 with TRBJ1-2; D gene unclear. The CDR3 spans 13 residues. V lost 1 base and J 7 bases, leaving 10 bases between the germline ends. Germline V gene sequence: CDR1 LGHNA, CDR2 YNFKEQ. Here the CDR3 reads CASSQGIRSGYTF. CDR3 sequence (DNA): TGTGCCAGCAGCCAAGGAATAAGATCTGGCTACACCTTC.

There are a few counts of this clone. The V gene is TRBV6-1, the J gene TRBJ2-5, with D perhaps TRBD1 (5 bases). Trimming shortened V by 7 bases and J by 2 bases, and 17 bases separated the two germline ends. Germline values: CDR1 MNHNS, CDR2 SASEGT. The CDR3 extends over 15 amino acids. This chain's CDR3 is CASTFGDRIQETQYF. CDR3 nucleotides: TGTGCCAGCACCTTCGGAGACAGAATACAAGAGACCCAGTACTTC.

About this clone: Other DNA sequences within the sample encode an identical CDR3. The chain uses TRBV27 and TRBJ2-2; the D gene is possibly TRBD2 (5 bases). Germline CDR1 is MNHEY and CDR2 is SMNVEV (reference sequence). V was trimmed by 3 bases and J by 1 base, leaving 12 bases between them. The CDR3 is 16 residues long. This chain's CDR3 is CASSLGPSWNTGELFF. CDR3 bases: TGTGCCAGCAGTTTGGGTCCTAGCTGGAACACCGGGGAGCTGTTTTTT.

Of note for this clone: A far larger clone is only one base removed, so a read error is likely. This chain links TRBV11-2 with TRBJ1-2; possibly TRBD1 for D (5 bases). The germline gives CDR1 SGHAT, CDR2 FQNNGV. CDR3 length: 12 amino acids. The V end lost 5 bases, the J end lost 3 bases, and 7 bases lay between the germline ends. CDR3 loop: CASSQGDYGYTF. CDR3 coding DNA: TGTGCCAGCAGCCAGGGAGACTATGGCTACACCTTC. Filled out from reference TRBV11-2 and TRBJ1-2, the complete variable domain reads EAGVAQSPRYKIIEKRQSVAFWCNPISGHATLYWYQQILGQGPKLLIQFQNNGVVDDSQLPKDRFSAERLKGVDSTLKIQPAKLEDSAVYLCASSQGDYGYTFGSGTRLTVV.